The 2 T cell receptor beta chains below come from one sample, sequenced in a study of cytomegalovirus exposure and HLA in healthy donors. Primers for the PCR totalled 60 Vbeta and 13 Jbeta. Sequenced by immunoSEQ multiplex PCR; TCRdb stores in-frame clones only, minus some. The data hold 100,000 to 150,000 clones, with 81% observed a single time. The source material was PBMCs. Every receptor here comes from a man in his late teens or twenties in good health and CMV-seronegative.

The sample holds one count of this clone. The chain combines TRBV5-6 with TRBJ1-5; D unresolved. CDR3 size: 14 residues. CDR1 is SGHDT and CDR2 is YYEEEE in the germline V gene. V was trimmed by 0 bases and J by 10 bases, leaving 14 bases between them. The CDR3 here is CASSLDSASGPQHF. CDR3 coding DNA: TGTGCCAGCAGCTTGGACAGCGCCAGCGGACCCCAGCATTTT.

The chain is built from TRBV5-4 and TRBJ2-3, with D possibly matching TRBD1 (6 bases). Germline CDR1 and CDR2: SGHNT and YYREEE (reference sequence). CDR3 length equals 15 residues. V was trimmed by 3 bases and J by 1 base, leaving 12 bases between them. DNA for the CDR3: TGTGCCAGCAGCTCCACAGGGTCTCGCACAGATACGCAGTATTTT. Its protein product is CASSSTGSRTDTQYF.